This TCR beta chain was recorded in a study of blood T cell repertoires in COVID-19. Whole-study context: Nucleic acid was either cDNA or gDNA, and it came from T cells, B-cell-depleted T cells, or PBMCs.

Per the original data handling: Researchers report that nucleated cell counts were estimated from reference gene primer amplification. Sequenced by immunoSEQ multiplex PCR; TCRdb stores in-frame clones only, minus some. V, J and clone size derive from that table, while D and trimming were established from the DNA sequence. The sample holds under 250,000 clones, more than 70% seen once. Trimming at V came to 4 bases and at J to 3 bases, leaving 11 bases not matched to a gene. Germline CDR1 reads SNHLY; CDR2 reads FYNNEI. This CDR3 region has 16 residues. The rearrangement uses TRBV2 and TRBJ2-7, with TRBD2 identical over 8 bases. The sample comprised peripheral blood. This TCR was recovered from a woman in her forties or fifties with acute or convalescent COVID-19. CDR3 in amino acids: CASSGMEWLAGYEQYF. DNA for the CDR3: TGTGCCAGCAGTGGGATGGAATGGCTAGCGGGCTACGAGCAGTACTTC.